The 2 T cell receptor beta chains below all came from one sample that was sequenced in a study of identical twins' blood T cells. TCRdb independently ran MiXCR on the 5' RACE reads; one entry per CDR3 protein. The sample records 400,000 or so distinct CDR3 sequences, roughly 28% being singletons. The sequencing sample was made of PBMCs. The source of these receptors is a woman aged 18-50 years in good health.

This clonotype was recorded at least ten times. The chain joins TRBV7-8 to TRBJ1-4; TRBD1 matches 7 bases. This CDR3 is 15 amino acids long. CDR1 is SGHVS, CDR2 FQNEAQ, per germline. J lost 4 bases, V lost 5 bases, and 7 bases had no gene match. The CDR3 here is CASSTQTGINEKLFF. In DNA form, the CDR3 reads TGTGCCAGCAGCACCCAGACAGGGATTAATGAAAAACTGTTTTTT.

This clonotype has a handful of counts. The chain links TRBV12-3 or TRBV12-4 to TRBJ2-1; a weak D match, TRBD2 (5 bases). The length of the CDR3 is 14 residues. Trimming left V 7 bases short and J 4 bases short, with 14 bases between. CDR3 sequence (DNA): TGTGCCAGCATAGGGCGGGTAGATTACAATGAGCAGTTCTTC. It is translated as CASIGRVDYNEQFF.